Sequencing of this T cell receptor (beta chain) was carried out in a study of identical twins. In its sample, this clonotype was seen many times. Its antigen is not known. The junction had 6 bases not matched to a gene; V was cut back by 4 bases and J by 6 bases. The CDR3 contains 14 residues. TCRdb called the 5' RACE reads again in MiXCR, with one record for every CDR3 protein. The table lists 650,000 to 800,000 distinct CDR3 sequences, 8% to 9% of them singletons. Study conclusions and caveats: The authors drew conclusions from cross-sectional statistical analysis rather than following the same donors.

The data were also submitted as part of a second study, on yellow fever vaccine responses in identical twins.

The chain recombines TRBV12-3 or TRBV12-4 with TRBJ1-5; TRBD1 agrees at 7 bases. The TCR sequence derives from a woman aged 18-30 years in good health. The material sequenced was PBMCs. The CDR3 loop is CASSSGGGIQPQHF. CDR3 sequence (DNA): TGTGCCAGCAGTTCAGGAGGGGGCATTCAGCCCCAGCATTTT.